Listed below are T cell receptor beta chains from one sample, sequenced in a study of T cells in Graves' hyperthyroidism and ophthalmopathy. One entry per CDR3 protein, called by TCRdb with MiXCR from the multiplex PCR reads. The sample carries 540,000 or so distinct CDR3 sequences, 46% recorded once. Sequences were obtained from peripheral blood or thyroid tissue (not recorded which). The source of these receptors is an adult woman with Graves' disease, either hyperthyroidism or ophthalmopathy (not recorded which). Each CDR3 is given with its conserved first and last residue.

V gene | CDR3 protein
TRBV2 | CASSFGQSTIYF
TRBV7-9 | CASSLRGAITEAFF
TRBV12-3/TRBV12-4 | CASSLDGRGEQHF
TRBV7-9 | CASSPGVGGYTF
TRBV20-1 | CSASTDRVRNTEAFF
TRBV11-2 | CASSSTGRENTEAFF
TRBV28 | CASSLTGTMNTEAFF
TRBV6-5 | CASSSSDRDGQYF
TRBV7-2 | CASSLASAAGNTIYF
TRBV5-1 | CASSSKREGYTDTQYF
TRBV7-3 | CASSPGATQYF
TRBV25-1 | CAGTGAYEQYF
TRBV5-1 | CASSVLAGGSYEQYF
TRBV9 | CASSVWGNDQPQHF
TRBV7-9 | CASSGTGTGRAFF
TRBV12-3/TRBV12-4 | CASSFLHRGYTF
TRBV20-1 | CSARGQETQYF
TRBV7-3 | CASSLSGDGANVLTF
TRBV4-1 | CASSQDRQANYGYTF
TRBV29-1 | CSVEDRGGLMGTEAFF